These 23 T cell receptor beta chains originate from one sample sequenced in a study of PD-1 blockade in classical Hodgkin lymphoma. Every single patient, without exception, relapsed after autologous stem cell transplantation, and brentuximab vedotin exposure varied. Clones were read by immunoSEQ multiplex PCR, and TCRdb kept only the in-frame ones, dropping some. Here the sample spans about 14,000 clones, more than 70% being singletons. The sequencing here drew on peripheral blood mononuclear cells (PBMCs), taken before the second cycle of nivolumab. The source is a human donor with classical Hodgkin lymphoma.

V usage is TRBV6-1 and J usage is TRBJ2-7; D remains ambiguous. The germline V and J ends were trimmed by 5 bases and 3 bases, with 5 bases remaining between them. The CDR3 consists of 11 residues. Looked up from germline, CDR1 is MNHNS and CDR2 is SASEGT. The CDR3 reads CASSMFYEQYF. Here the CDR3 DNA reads TGTGCCAGCAGTATGTTCTACGAGCAGTACTTC.

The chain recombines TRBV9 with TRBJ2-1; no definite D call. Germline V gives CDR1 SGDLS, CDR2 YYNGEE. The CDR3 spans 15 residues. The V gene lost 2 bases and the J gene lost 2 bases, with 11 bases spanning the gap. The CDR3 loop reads CASSVGPPPYNEQFF. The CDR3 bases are TGTGCCAGCAGCGTCGGACCGCCCCCCTACAATGAGCAGTTCTTC.

The DNA for the CDR3 is TGTGCCAGTAGTATCTATGAGGTTTCCACAGATACGCAGTATTTT. It translates to CASSIYEVSTDTQYF. This sequence joins TRBV19 and TRBJ2-3, with D unclear. This CDR3 has 15 residues. Germline assignment: CDR1 LNHDA and CDR2 SQIVND (reference sequence). V lost 3 bases and J 2 bases, leaving 12 bases between the germline ends.

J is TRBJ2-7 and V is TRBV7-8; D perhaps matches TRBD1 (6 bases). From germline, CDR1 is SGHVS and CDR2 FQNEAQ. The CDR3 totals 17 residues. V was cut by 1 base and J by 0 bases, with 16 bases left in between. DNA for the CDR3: TGTGCCAGCAGCTTAGATCCTCCCAGGGGCGACTCCTACGAGCAGTACTTC. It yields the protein CASSLDPPRGDSYEQYF.

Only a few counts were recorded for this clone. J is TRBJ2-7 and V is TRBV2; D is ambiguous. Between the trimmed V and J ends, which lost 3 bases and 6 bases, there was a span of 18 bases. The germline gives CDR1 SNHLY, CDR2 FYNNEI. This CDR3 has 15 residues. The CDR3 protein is CASSECRSPGCEQYF. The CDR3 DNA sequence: TGTGCCAGCAGTGAGTGTAGGTCCCCCGGGTGCGAGCAGTACTTC.

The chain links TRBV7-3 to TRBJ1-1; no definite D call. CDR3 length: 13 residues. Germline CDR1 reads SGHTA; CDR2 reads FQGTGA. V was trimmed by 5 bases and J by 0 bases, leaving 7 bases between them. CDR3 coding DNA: TGTGCCAGCAGCGCAACAGTGAACACTGAAGCTTTCTTT. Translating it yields CASSATVNTEAFF. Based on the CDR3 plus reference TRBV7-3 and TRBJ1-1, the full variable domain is GAGVSQTPSNKVTEKGKYVELRCDPISGHTALYWYRQSLGQGPEFLIYFQGTGAADDSGLPNDRFFAVRPEGSVSTLKIQRTERGDSAVYLCASSATVNTEAFFGQGTRLTVV.

The CDR3: CAAGGTTDTEAFF. CDR3 coding DNA: TGTGCCGCAGGTGGGACGACTGACACTGAAGCTTTCTTT. V is TRBV6-5 and J is TRBJ1-1, with TRBD1 as a possible D gene (5 bases). V was trimmed by 11 bases and J by 3 bases, leaving 16 bases between them. CDR3 length: 13 residues. The germline gives CDR1 MNHEY, CDR2 SVGAGI.

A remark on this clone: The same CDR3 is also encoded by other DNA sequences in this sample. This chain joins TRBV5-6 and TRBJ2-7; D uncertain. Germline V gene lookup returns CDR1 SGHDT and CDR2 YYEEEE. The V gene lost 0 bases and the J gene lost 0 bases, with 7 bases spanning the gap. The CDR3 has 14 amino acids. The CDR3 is CASSLGVSSYEQYF. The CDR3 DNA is TGTGCCAGCAGCTTGGGGGTCAGCTCCTACGAGCAGTACTTC.

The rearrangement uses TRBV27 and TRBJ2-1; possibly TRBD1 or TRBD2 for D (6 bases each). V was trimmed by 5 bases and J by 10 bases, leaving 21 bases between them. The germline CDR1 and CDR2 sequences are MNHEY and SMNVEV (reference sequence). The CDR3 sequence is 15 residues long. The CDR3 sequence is CASSLLGGPLREQFF. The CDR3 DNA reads TGTGCCAGCAGTCTGCTTGGGGGGCCACTAAGAGAGCAGTTCTTC.

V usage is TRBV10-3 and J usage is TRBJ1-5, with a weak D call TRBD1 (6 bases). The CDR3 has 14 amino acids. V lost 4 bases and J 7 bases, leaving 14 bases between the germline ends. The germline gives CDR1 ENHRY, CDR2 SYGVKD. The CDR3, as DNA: TGTGCCATCAGTGGAGGGGGAGGCGACCAGCCCCAGCATTTT. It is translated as CAISGGGGDQPQHF.

CDR3 nucleotide sequence: TGTGCCAGCGCCGGGACAGGGACACGGGAGCAGTACTTC. Encoded protein: CASAGTGTREQYF. The chain uses TRBV2 and TRBJ2-7; 9 nucleotides line up with TRBD1. The CDR3 has 13 residues. The V segment lost 8 bases and the J segment 7 bases; nucleotides outside the gene matches: 9. Germline V CDR1 and CDR2: SNHLY, FYNNEI.

CDR3 bases: TGTGCCATCAGGGGGAGCTCGGGGGGAGAGACCCAGTACTTC. It encodes CAIRGSSGGETQYF. The V gene is TRBV10-3, the J gene TRBJ2-5; 7 nucleotides match TRBD2. Trimming at V came to 6 bases and at J to 4 bases, leaving 8 bases not matched to a gene. Per the germline V gene, CDR1 is ENHRY and CDR2 is SYGVKD. This CDR3 contains 14 residues.

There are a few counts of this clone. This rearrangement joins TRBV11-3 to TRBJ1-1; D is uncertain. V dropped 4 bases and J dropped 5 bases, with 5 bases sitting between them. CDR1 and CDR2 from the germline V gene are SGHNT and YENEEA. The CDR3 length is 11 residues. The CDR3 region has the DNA TGTGCCAGCAGCTCTGGGACTGAAGCTTTCTTT. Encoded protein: CASSSGTEAFF.

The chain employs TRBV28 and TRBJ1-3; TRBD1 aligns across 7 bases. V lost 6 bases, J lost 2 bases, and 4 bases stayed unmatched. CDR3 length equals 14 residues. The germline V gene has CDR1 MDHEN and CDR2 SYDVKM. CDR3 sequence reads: CASSLGGPGNTIYF. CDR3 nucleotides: TGTGCCAGCAGCCTAGGGGGCCCTGGAAACACCATATATTTT.

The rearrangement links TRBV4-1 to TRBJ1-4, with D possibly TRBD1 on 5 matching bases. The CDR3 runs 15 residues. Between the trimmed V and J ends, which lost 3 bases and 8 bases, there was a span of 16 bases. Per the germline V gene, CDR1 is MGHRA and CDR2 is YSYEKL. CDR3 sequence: CASSHGGSSGEKLFF. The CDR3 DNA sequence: TGCGCCAGCAGCCACGGGGGGTCATCTGGGGAAAAACTGTTTTTT.

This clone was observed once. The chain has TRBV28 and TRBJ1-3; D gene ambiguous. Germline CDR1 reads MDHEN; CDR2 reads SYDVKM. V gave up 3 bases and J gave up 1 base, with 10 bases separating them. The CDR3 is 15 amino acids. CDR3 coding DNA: TGTGCCAGCAGTTTTTTCGGGGTTTCTGGAAACACCATATATTTT. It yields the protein CASSFFGVSGNTIYF.

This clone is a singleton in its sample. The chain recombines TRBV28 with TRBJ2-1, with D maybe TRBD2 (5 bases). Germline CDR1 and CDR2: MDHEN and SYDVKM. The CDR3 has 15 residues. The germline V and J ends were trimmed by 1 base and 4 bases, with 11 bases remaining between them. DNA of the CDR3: TGTGCCAGCAGTTTATCGGGGTCCAGATACAATGAGCAGTTCTTC. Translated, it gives CASSLSGSRYNEQFF.

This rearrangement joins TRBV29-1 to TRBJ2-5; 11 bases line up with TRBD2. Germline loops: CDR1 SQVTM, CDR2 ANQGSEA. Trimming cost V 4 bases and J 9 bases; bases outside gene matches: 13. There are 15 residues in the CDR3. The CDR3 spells CSVVALLAGDTPQYF. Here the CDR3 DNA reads TGCAGCGTTGTAGCCCTACTAGCGGGGGATACGCCCCAGTACTTC.

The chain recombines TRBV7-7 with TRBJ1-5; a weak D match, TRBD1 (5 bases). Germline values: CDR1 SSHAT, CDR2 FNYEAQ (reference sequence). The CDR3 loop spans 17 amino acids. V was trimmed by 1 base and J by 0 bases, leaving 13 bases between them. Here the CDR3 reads CASSLGRAGSSNQPQHF. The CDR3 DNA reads TGTGCCAGCAGCTTAGGGCGGGCAGGGTCTAGCAATCAGCCCCAGCATTTT.

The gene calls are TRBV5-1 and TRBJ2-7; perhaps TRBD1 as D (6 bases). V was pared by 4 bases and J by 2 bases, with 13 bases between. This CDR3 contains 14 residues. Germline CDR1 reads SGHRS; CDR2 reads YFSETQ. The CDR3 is CASSATGTTYEQYF. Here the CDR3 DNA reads TGCGCCAGCAGCGCAACAGGGACGACCTACGAGCAGTACTTC. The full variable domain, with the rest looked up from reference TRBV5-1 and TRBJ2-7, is KAGVTQTPRYLIKTRGQQVTLSCSPISGHRSVSWYQQTPGQGLQFLFEYFSETQRNKGNFPGRFSGRQFSNSRSEMNVSTLELGDSALYLCASSATGTTYEQYFGPGTRLTVT.

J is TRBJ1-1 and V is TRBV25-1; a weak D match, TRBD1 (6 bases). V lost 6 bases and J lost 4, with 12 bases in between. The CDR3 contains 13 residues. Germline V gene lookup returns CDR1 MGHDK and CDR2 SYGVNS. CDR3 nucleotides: TGTGCCAGCAGCCGCGAGGGGGGCACTGAAGCTTTCTTT. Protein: CASSREGGTEAFF. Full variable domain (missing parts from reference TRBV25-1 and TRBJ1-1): EADIYQTPRYLVIGTGKKITLECSQTMGHDKMYWYQQDPGMELHLIHYSYGVNSTEKGDLSSESTVSRIRTEHFPLTLESARPSHTSQYLCASSREGGTEAFFGQGTRLTVV.

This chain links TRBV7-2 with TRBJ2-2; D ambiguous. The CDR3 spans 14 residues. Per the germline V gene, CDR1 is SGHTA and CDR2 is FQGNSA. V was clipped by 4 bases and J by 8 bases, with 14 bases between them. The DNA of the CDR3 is TGTGCCAGCAGCTCCATGACGTTGCCGGGGGAGCTGTTTTTT. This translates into CASSSMTLPGELFF.

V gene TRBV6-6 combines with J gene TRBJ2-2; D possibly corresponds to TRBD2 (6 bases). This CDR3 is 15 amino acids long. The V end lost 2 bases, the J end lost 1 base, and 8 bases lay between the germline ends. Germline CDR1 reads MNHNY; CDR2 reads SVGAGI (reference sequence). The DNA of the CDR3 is TGTGCCAGCAGTTACGGAGGGATGAACACCGGGGAGCTGTTTTTT. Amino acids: CASSYGGMNTGELFF.